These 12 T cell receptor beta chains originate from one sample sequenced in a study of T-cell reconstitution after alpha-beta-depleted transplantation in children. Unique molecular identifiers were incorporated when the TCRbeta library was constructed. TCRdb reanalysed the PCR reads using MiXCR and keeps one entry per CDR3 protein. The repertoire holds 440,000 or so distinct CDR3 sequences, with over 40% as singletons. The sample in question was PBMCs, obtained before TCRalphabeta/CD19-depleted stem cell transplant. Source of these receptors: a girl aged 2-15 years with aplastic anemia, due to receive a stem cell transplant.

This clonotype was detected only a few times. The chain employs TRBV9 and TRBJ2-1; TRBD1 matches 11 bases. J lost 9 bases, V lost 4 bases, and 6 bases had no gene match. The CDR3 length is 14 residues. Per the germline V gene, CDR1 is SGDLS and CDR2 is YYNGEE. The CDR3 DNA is TGTGCCAGCAGCATCCGGACAGGGGGCGGTGAGCAGTTCTTC. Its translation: CASSIRTGGGEQFF.

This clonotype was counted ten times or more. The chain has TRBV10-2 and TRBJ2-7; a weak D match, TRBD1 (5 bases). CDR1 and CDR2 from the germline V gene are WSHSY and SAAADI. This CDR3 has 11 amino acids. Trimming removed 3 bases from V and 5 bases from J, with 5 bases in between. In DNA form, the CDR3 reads TGCGCCAGCAGTGACAGGGACGAGCAGTACTTC. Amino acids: CASSDRDEQYF.

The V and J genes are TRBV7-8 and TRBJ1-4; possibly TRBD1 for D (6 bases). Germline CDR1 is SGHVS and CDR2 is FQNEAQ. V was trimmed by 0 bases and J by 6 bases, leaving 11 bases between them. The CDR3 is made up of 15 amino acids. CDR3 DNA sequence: TGTGCCAGCAGCTTAGCCACAGGGCTAGATGAAAAACTGTTTTTT. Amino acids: CASSLATGLDEKLFF. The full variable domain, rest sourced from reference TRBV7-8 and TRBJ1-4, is GAGVSQSPRYKVAKRGQDVALRCDPISGHVSLFWYQQALGQGPEFLTYFQNEAQLDKSGLPSDRFFAERPEGSVSTLKIQRTQQEDSAVYLCASSLATGLDEKLFFGSGTQLSVL.

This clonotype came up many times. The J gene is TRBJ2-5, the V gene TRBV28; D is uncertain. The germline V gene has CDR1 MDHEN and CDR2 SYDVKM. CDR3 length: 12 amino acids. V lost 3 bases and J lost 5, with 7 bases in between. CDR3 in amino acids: CASSFQRETQYF. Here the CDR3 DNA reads TGTGCCAGCAGTTTTCAAAGGGAGACCCAGTACTTC.

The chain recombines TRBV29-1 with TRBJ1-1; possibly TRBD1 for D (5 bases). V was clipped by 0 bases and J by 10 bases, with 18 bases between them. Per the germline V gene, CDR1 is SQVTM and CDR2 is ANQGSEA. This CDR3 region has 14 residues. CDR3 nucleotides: TGCAGCGTTGAAGATGCATGGGGGGGGACGGGAGCTTTCTTT. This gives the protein CSVEDAWGGTGAFF. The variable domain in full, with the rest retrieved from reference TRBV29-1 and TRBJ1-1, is SAVISQKPSRDICQRGTSLTIQCQVDSQVTMMFWYRQQPGQSLTLIATANQGSEATYESGFVIDKFPISRPNLTFSTLTVSNMSPEDSSIYLCSVEDAWGGTGAFFGQGTRLTVV.

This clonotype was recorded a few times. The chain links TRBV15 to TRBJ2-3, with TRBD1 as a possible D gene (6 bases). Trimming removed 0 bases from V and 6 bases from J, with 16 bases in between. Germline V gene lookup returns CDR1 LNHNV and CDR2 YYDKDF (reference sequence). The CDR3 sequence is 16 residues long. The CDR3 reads CATSRDRGRGDDTQYF. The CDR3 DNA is TGTGCCACCAGCAGAGATAGGGGCAGGGGAGACGATACGCAGTATTTT.

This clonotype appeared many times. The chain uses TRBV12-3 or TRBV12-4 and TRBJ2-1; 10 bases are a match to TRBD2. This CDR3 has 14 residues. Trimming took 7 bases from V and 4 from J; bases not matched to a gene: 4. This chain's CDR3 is CASIGTSEYNEQFF. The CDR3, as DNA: TGTGCCAGCATCGGGACTAGCGAGTACAATGAGCAGTTCTTC.

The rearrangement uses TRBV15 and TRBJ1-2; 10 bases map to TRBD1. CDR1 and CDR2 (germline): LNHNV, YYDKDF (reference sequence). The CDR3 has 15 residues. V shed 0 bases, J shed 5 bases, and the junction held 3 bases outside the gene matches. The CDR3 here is CATSRETGGSYGYTF. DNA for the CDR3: TGTGCCACCAGCAGAGAGACAGGGGGCTCGTATGGCTACACCTTC.

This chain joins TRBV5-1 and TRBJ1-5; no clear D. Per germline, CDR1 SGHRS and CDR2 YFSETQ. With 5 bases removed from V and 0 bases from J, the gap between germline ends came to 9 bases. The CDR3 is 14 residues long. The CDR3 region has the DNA TGCGCCAGCAGGGCCGGGGATAGCAATCAGCCCCAGCATTTT. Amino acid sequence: CASRAGDSNQPQHF. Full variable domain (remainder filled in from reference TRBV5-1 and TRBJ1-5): KAGVTQTPRYLIKTRGQQVTLSCSPISGHRSVSWYQQTPGQGLQFLFEYFSETQRNKGNFPGRFSGRQFSNSRSEMNVSTLELGDSALYLCASRAGDSNQPQHFGDGTRLSIL.

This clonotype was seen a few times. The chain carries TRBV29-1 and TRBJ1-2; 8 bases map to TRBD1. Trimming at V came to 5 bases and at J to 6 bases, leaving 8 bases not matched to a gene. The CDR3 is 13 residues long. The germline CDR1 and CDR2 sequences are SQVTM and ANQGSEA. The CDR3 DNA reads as TGCAGCGTTACGGAGACAGGGGAGGATGGCTACACCTTC. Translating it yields CSVTETGEDGYTF.

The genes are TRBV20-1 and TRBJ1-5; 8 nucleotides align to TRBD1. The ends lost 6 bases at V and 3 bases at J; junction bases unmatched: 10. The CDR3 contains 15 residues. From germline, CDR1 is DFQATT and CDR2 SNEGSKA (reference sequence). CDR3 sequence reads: CSAKLGTGHNQPQHF. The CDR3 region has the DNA TGCAGTGCCAAACTCGGGACAGGTCACAATCAGCCCCAGCATTTT.

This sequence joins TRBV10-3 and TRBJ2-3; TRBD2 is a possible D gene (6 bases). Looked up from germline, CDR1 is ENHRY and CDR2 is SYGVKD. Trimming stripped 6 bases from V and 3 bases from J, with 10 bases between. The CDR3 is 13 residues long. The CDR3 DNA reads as TGTGCCATCAGGGAGGAGGGGACAGATACGCAGTATTTT. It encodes CAIREEGTDTQYF.